This TCR beta chain emerged from a study of CD8 T cells in Susac syndrome (dated by TCRdb to between 2017 and 2020). Concerning the study at large: Whether CD8+ T cell activation and differentiation in Susac syndrome was antigen driven was tested using repertoire sequencing. Clonality of the CD8+ T cell repertoire was compared between more than 10 healthy donors, about 14 Susac syndrome patients and 15 multiple sclerosis patients.

RNA was extracted using the RNeasy kit, and about 0.45 to 1 ug of the RNA was reverse transcribed with random hexamers. The immunoSEQ multiplex PCR assay, covering 54 Vbeta and 13 Jbeta segments, was used to amplify TCR beta CDR3 regions. PCR amplification bias was corrected by using a synthetic template baseline for primer optimization and computational correction. The authors' pipeline ran thus. Reads were assigned to V, D and J genes according to IMGT and analyzed in immunoSEQ Analyzer, with only productive sequences retained. To calculate clonality, Shannon entropy was normalized by log2 of the number of productive unique sequences and then subtracted from one. Public and private clones were assessed among the 100 most prevalent clones of each patient and control. Clones were defined as Susac-specific when absent from the healthy and MS cohorts, from roughly 1,000 published viral clones and from other ImmuneACCESS disease sequences. TCRdb reprocessed the public reads (quality trimming at Q25 with fastp, clone calling with MiXCR) and kept in-frame beta chains. Duplicate CDR3 protein sequences are folded into a single record with the most common DNA and genes. TCRdb's processing, not the authors' own work, is the source of the V and J calls. The sample includes hundreds of thousands of distinct CDR3 sequences, with 85% observed a single time. The ten most abundant clones make up around 0.22% of the sample.

Findings and caveats that apply to the study as a whole: The TCR sequencing and HLA analysis was acknowledged to have included a relatively small number of individuals.

Cut back by 4 bases and 3 bases, the V and J ends lie 21 bases apart. As encoded in the germline V gene, CDR1 is SGDLS while CDR2 is YYNGEE. Taken from cysteine to phenylalanine, the CDR3 has 17 residues. Only the CDR3 portion is preserved as DNA: 51 bases, with reading frame beginning at the first base. Peripheral blood CD8+ and CD4+ T cells from healthy donors, Susac syndrome patients and multiple sclerosis patients were profiled using high-throughput TCR beta sequencing. The multiple sclerosis controls were treatment-naive patients who had stable or active relapsing-remitting disease and met the revised McDonald criteria. CD8+ TEMRA cells were enriched by FACS, while bulk CD8+ and CD4+ T cells were purified by magnetic negative isolation. Blood was collected in EDTA tubes and processed within 24 hours, with PBMCs isolated through density gradient centrifugation. PBMCs intended for TCR sequencing were cryopreserved in liquid nitrogen and were subsequently thawed in a 37 degrees C water bath. The sorted or isolated CD4+, CD8+ and CD8+ TEMRA cells reached a purity of at least 90%.

Of note for this clonotype: The antigen it recognizes is unknown. It has no much larger one-base neighbor in the sample; base qualities were not kept.

The clonotype was recovered from a human donor with multiple sclerosis. The chain joins TRBV9 to TRBJ2-3; the D gene is perhaps TRBD2, from 6 matching bases. The specimen was CD8+ T cells from PBMCs. The DNA is as follows: TGTGCCAGCAGCCAACAAACGACTAGTGGCGGAACAGATACGCAGTATTTT. It is translated as CASSQQTTSGGTDTQYF.